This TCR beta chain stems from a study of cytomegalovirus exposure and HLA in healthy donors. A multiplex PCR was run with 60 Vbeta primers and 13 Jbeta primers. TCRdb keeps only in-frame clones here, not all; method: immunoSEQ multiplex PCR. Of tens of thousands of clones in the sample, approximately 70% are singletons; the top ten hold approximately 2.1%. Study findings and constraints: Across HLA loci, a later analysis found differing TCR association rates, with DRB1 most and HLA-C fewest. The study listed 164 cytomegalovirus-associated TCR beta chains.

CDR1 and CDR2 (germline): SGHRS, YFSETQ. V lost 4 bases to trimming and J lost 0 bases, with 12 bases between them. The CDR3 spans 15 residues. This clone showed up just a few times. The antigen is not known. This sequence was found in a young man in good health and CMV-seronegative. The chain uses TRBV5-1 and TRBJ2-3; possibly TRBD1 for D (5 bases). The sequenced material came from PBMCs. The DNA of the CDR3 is TGCGCCAGCAGCCTGGACACCCAGAGCACAGATACGCAGTATTTT. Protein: CASSLDTQSTDTQYF.